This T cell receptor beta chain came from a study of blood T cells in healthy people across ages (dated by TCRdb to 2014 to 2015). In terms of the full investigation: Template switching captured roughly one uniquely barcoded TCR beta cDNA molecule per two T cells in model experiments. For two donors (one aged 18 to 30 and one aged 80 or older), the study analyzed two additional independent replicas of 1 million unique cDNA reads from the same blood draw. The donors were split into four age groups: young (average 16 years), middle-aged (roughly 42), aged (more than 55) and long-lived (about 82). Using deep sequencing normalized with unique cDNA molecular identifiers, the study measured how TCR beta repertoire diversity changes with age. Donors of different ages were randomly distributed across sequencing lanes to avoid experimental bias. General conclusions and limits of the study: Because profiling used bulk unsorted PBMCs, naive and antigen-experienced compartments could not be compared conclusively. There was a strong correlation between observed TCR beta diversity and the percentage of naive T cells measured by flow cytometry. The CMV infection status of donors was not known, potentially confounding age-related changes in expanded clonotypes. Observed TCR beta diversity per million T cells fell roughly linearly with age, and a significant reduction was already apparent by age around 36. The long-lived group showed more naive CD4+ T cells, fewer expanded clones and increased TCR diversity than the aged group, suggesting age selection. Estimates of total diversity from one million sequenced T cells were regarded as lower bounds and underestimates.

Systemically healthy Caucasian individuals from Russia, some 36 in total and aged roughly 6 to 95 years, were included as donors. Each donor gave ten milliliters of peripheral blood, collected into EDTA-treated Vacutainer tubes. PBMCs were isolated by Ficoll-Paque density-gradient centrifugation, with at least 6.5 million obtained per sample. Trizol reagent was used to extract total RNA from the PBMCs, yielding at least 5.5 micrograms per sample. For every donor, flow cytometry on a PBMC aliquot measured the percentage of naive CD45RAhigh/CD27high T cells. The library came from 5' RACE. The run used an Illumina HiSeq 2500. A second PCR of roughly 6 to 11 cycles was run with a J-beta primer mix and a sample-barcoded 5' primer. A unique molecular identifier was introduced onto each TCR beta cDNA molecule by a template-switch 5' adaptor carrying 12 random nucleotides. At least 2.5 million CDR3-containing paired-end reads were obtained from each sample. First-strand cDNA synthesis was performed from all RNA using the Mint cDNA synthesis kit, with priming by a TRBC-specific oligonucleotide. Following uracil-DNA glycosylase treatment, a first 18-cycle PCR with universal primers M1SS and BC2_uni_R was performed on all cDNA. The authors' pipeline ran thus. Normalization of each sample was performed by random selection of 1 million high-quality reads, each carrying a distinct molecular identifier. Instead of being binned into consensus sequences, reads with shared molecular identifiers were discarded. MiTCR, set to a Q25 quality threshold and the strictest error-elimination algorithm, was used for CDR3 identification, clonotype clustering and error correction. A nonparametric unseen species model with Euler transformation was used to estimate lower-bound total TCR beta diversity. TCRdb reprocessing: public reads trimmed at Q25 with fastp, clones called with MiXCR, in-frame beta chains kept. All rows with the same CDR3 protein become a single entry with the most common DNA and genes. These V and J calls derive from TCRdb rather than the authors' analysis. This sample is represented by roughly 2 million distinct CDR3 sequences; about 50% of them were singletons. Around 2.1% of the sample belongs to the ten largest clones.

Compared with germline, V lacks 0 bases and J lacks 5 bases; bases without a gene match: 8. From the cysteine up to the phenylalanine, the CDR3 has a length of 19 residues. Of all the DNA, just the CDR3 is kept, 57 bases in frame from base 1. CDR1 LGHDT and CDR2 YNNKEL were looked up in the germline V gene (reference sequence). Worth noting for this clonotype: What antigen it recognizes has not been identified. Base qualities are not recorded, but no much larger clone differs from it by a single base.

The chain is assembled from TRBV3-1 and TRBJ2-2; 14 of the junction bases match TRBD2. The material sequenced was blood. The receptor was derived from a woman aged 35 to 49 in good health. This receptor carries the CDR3 CASSQDRTSGGRKTGELFF. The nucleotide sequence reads TGTGCCAGCAGCCAAGACCGGACTAGCGGGGGGCGGAAGACCGGGGAGCTGTTTTTT.